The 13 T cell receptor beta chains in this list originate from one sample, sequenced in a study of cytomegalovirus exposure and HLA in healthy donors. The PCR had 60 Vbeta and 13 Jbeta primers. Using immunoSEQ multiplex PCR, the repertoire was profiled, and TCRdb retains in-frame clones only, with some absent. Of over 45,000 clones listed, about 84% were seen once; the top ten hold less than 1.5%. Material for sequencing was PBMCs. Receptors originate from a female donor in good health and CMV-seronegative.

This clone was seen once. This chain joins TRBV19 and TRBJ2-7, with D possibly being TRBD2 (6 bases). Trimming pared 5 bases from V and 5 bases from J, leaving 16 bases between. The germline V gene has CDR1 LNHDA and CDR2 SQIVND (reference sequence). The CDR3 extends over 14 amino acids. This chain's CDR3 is CASSEGLVADEQYF. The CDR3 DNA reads TGTGCCAGTAGTGAAGGGCTAGTAGCGGACGAGCAGTACTTC.

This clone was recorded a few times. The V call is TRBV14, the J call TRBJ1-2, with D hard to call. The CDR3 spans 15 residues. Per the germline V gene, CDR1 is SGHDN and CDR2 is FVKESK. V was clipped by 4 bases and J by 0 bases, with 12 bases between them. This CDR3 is CASSPPGAANYGYTF. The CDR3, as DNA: TGTGCCAGCAGCCCTCCTGGAGCAGCTAACTATGGCTACACCTTC.

The chain's CDR3 is CASSPNTGELFF. CDR3 DNA sequence: TGTGCCAGCAGCCCAAACACCGGGGAGCTGTTTTTT. The rearrangement links TRBV11-3 to TRBJ2-2; D remains unclear. This CDR3 spans 12 amino acids. CDR1 SGHNT and CDR2 YENEEA come from the germline V gene. Trimming cost V 5 bases and J 2 bases, with 3 bases left between them.

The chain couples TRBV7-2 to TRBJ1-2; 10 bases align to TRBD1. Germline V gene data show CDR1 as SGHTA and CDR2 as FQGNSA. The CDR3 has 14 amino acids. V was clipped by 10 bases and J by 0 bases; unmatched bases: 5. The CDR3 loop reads CATGQGNANYGYTF. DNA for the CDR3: TGTGCCACGGGACAGGGGAACGCTAACTATGGCTACACCTTC. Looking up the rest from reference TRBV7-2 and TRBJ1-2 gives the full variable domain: GAGVSQSPSNKVTEKGKDVELRCDPISGHTALYWYRQSLGQGLEFLIYFQGNSAPDKSGLPSDRFSAERTGGSVSTLTIQRTQQEDSAVYLCATGQGNANYGYTFGSGTRLTVV.

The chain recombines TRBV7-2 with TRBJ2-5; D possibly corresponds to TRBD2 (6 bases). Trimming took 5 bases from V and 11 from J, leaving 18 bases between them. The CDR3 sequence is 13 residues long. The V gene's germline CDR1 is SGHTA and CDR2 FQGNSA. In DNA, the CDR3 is TGTGCCAGCAGCCTGTACGGGAGTCCGAGGCAGTACTTC. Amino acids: CASSLYGSPRQYF. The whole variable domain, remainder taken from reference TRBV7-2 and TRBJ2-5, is GAGVSQSPSNKVTEKGKDVELRCDPISGHTALYWYRQSLGQGLEFLIYFQGNSAPDKSGLPSDRFSAERTGGSVSTLTIQRTQQEDSAVYLCASSLYGSPRQYFGPGTRLLVL.

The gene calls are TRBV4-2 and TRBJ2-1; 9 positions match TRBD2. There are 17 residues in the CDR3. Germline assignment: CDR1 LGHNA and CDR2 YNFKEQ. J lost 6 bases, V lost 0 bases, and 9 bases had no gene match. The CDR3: CASSQDAGAGGPNEQFF. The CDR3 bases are TGTGCCAGCAGCCAAGATGCTGGCGCGGGGGGGCCCAATGAGCAGTTCTTC.

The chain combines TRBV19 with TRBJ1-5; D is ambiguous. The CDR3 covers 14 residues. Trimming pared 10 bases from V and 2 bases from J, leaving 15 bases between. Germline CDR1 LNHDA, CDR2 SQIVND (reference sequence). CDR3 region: CATDPTRGNQPQHF. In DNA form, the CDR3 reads TGTGCCACAGACCCTACCCGGGGCAATCAGCCCCAGCATTTT.

The CDR3 protein is CASSWGQGSSLSPLHF. The CDR3 nucleotides read TGTGCCAGCAGTTGGGGACAGGGGTCTTCCCTTTCACCCCTCCACTTT. The gene calls are TRBV6-6 and TRBJ1-6; TRBD1 aligns across 10 bases. The CDR3 has 16 amino acids. V lost 4 bases and J lost 9; bases outside the gene matches: 9. Germline CDR1 MNHNY, CDR2 SVGAGI (reference sequence).

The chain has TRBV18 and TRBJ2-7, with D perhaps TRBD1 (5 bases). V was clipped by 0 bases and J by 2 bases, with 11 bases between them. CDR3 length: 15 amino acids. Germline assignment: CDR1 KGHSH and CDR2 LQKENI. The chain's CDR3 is CASSPPGAAAYEQYF. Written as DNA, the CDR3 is TGTGCCAGCTCACCACCTGGGGCGGCTGCCTACGAGCAGTACTTC.

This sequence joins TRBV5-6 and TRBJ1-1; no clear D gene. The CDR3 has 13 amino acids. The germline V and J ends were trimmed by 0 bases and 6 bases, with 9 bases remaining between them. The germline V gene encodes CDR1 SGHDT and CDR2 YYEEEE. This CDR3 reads CASSLAGPAEAFF. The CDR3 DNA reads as TGTGCCAGCAGCTTGGCAGGCCCAGCTGAAGCTTTCTTT.

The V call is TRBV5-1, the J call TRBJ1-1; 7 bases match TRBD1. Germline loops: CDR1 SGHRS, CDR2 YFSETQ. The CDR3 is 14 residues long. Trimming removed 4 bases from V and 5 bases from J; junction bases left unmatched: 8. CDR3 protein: CASSGGQRGTEAFF. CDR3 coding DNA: TGCGCCAGCAGCGGGGGACAGCGAGGGACTGAAGCTTTCTTT. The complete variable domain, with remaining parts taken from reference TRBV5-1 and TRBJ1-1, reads KAGVTQTPRYLIKTRGQQVTLSCSPISGHRSVSWYQQTPGQGLQFLFEYFSETQRNKGNFPGRFSGRQFSNSRSEMNVSTLELGDSALYLCASSGGQRGTEAFFGQGTRLTVV.

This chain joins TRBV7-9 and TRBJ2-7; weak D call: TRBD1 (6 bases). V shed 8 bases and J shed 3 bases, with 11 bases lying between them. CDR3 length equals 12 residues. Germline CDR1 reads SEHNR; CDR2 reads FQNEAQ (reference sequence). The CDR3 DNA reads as TGTGCCAGCGGGGACACCGTCTACGAGCAGTACTTC. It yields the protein CASGDTVYEQYF.

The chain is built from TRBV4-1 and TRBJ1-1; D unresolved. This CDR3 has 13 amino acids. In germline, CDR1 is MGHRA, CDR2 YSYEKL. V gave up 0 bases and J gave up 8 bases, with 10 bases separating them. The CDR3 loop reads CASSQERWEEAFF. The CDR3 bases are TGCGCCAGCAGCCAAGAAAGGTGGGAGGAAGCTTTCTTT.